The 10 T cell receptor beta chains below come from one sample, sequenced in a study of human T cells and chemical hapten exposure (dated by TCRdb to the early 2020s). To prepare the library, RACE was applied. The reads were generated on a NextSeq 500. Starting from the raw public reads, TCRdb applied fastp trimming at Q25, assembled clones with MiXCR and retained in-frame beta chains. One record per CDR3 amino acid sequence lists the most common genes and DNA. The sample table contains tens of thousands of distinct CDR3 sequences; only one count was recorded for 8% to 11% of them. The top ten constitute about 2.4% of the sample. What this sample's time point label stands for: patch test 1, 2 weeks after DPC sensitization. What this sample's treatment or condition label stands for: therapeutic diphenylcyclopropenone sensitization with weekly scalp DPC. The sample here was whole blood, taken in connection with sensitization to the hapten diphenylcyclopropenone (DPC). All receptors derive from a man aged 35 to 55 with alopecia areata. Some clones in this sample may be carry-over from other donors' samples.

The rearrangement links TRBV6-6 to TRBJ2-7, with TRBD1 identical over 11 bases. With 4 bases clipped from V and 5 bases from J, the junction kept 7 bases outside the gene matches. Germline CDR1 and CDR2: MNHNY and SVGAGI (reference sequence). This CDR3 has 15 amino acids. DNA of the CDR3: TGTGCCAGCAGTTCCCCTTGGACAGGGGGCGACGAGCAGTACTTC. Its protein is CASSSPWTGGDEQYF.

This chain uses TRBV25-1 with TRBJ1-1; D gene uncertain. The germline gives CDR1 MGHDK, CDR2 SYGVNS. The CDR3 consists of 14 residues. V lost 2 bases and J lost 1, with 8 bases in between. The CDR3 region has the DNA TGTGCCAGCAGTGAAATAGGGCCGAACACTGAAGCTTTCTTT. Translating gives CASSEIGPNTEAFF.

This clonotype was recorded at least ten times. The V call is TRBV4-3, the J call TRBJ2-7; D call uncertain. The CDR3 is 15 amino acids. V lost 1 base and J lost 0, with 10 bases in between. Per germline, CDR1 LGHNA and CDR2 YSLEER. CDR3 nucleotides: TGCGCCAGCAGCCAAGGACTGGGCGACTCCTACGAGCAGTACTTC. Its translation: CASSQGLGDSYEQYF.

CDR3 sequence (DNA): TGTGCCAGCAGCTACGGGCAGGGTATACAGCCCCAGCATTTT. Encoded protein: CASSYGQGIQPQHF. J is TRBJ1-5 and V is TRBV12-3 or TRBV12-4; perhaps TRBD1 as D (5 bases). V shed 6 bases and J shed 7 bases, with 16 bases lying between them. The CDR3 has 14 residues.

This sequence joins TRBV6-1 and TRBJ2-1; 10 bases map to TRBD1. With 7 bases clipped from V and 4 bases from J, the junction kept 10 bases outside the gene matches. This CDR3 contains 16 residues. Looked up from germline, CDR1 is MNHNS and CDR2 is SASEGT. The DNA for the CDR3 is TGTGCCAGCATTCGGGTAGGGACAGGGGCTTACAATGAGCAGTTCTTC. This sequence encodes CASIRVGTGAYNEQFF.

This clonotype was detected many times. V usage is TRBV20-1 and J usage is TRBJ1-4; D perhaps matches TRBD1 (5 bases). With 1 base removed from V and 8 bases from J, the gap between germline ends came to 17 bases. CDR3 length: 15 amino acids. Per the germline V gene, CDR1 is DFQATT and CDR2 is SNEGSKA (reference sequence). The CDR3 loop is CSARVIDPGKEKLFF. The DNA of the CDR3 is TGCAGTGCTAGAGTCATTGACCCAGGGAAAGAAAAACTGTTTTTT.

This clonotype was detected only a few times. The J gene is TRBJ2-1, the V gene TRBV20-1, with 7 positions matching TRBD2. The germline V gene has CDR1 DFQATT and CDR2 SNEGSKA (reference sequence). V shed 6 bases, J shed 7 bases, and the junction held 18 bases outside the gene matches. CDR3 size: 16 residues. CDR3 nucleotides: TGCAGTGCACCTAAGCAGCCGGGGACTAATTTGAATGAGCAGTTCTTC. Amino acids: CSAPKQPGTNLNEQFF.

This chain links TRBV27 with TRBJ2-7, with D uncertain. CDR1 is MNHEY, CDR2 SMNVEV, per germline (reference sequence). The V and J ends lost 2 bases and 2 bases respectively, with 7 bases between them. The length of the CDR3 is 13 residues. The CDR3 is CASSLGHAYEQYF. DNA of the CDR3: TGTGCCAGCAGTTTAGGGCATGCCTACGAGCAGTACTTC.

This clonotype has only a few counts. This chain joins TRBV3-1 and TRBJ2-7; 9 positions agree with TRBD1. Trimming removed 3 bases from V and 3 bases from J; junction bases left unmatched: 9. The CDR3 is made up of 16 amino acids. Germline V gene sequence: CDR1 LGHDT, CDR2 YNNKEL (reference sequence). The CDR3 loop reads CASSHRGQGKDYEQYF. For the CDR3, the DNA is TGTGCCAGCAGCCACCGGGGACAGGGAAAGGACTACGAGCAGTACTTC.

This clonotype was counted between two and nine times. The rearrangement joins TRBV6-5 to TRBJ2-7, with D unresolved. This CDR3 spans 12 amino acids. Germline-derived CDR1 and CDR2 are MNHEY and SVGAGI. Trimming took 6 bases from V and 3 from J, leaving 9 bases between them. In nucleotides, the CDR3 is TGTGCCAGCAGATCCCCTGGCTACGAGCAGTACGTC. Amino acid sequence: CASRSPGYEQYV.